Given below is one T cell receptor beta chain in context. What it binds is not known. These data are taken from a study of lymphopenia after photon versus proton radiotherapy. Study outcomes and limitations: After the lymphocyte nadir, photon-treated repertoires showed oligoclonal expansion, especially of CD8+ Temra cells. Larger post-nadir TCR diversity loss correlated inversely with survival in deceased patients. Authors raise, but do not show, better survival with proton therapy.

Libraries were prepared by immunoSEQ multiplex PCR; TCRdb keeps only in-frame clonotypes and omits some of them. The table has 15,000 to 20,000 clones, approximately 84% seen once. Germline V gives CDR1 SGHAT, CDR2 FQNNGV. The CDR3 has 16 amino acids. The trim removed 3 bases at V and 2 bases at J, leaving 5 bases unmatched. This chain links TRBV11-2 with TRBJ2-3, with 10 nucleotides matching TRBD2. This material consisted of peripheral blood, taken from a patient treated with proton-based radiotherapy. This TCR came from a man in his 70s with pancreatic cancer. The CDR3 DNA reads TGTGCCAGCAGCTTGTTAGGACTAGCGGTCACAGATACGCAGTATTTT. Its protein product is CASSLLGLAVTDTQYF.